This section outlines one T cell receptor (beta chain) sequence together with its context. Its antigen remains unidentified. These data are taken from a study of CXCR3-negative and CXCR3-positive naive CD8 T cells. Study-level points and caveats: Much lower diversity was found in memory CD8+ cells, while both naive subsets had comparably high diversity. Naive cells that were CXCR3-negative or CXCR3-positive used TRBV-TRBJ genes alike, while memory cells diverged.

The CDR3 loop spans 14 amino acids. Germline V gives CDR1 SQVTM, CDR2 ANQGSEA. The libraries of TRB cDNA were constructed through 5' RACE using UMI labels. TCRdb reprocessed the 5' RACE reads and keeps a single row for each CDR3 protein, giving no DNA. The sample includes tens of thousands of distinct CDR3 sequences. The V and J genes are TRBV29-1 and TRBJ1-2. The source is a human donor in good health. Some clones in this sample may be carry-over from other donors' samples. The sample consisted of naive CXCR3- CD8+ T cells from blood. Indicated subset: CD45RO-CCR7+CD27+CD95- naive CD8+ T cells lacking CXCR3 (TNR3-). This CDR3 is CSVEGHGVGYGYTF.